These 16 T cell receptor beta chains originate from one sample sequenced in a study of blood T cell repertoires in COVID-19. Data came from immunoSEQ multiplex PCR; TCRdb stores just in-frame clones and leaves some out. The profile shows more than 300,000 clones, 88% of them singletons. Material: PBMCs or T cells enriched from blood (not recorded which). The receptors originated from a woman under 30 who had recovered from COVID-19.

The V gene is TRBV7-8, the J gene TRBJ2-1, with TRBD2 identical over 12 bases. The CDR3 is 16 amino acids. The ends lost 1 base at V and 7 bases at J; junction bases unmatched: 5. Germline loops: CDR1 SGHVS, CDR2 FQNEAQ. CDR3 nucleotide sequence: TGTGCCAGCAGCTTAGAGCTAGCGGGGGGGCCTAATGAGCAGTTCTTC. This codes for CASSLELAGGPNEQFF.

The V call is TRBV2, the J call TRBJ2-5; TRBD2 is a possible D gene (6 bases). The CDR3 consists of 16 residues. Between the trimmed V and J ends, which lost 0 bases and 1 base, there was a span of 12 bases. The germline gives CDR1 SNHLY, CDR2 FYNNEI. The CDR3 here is CASSEAPAGSQETQYF. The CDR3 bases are TGTGCCAGCAGTGAAGCCCCGGCGGGGTCCCAAGAGACCCAGTACTTC.

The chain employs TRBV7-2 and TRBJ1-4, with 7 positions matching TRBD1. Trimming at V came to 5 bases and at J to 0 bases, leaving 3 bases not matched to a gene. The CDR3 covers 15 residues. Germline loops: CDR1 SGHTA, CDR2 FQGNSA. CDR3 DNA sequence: TGTGCCAGCAGCGGCGGACAGGCAACTAATGAAAAACTGTTTTTT. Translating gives CASSGGQATNEKLFF. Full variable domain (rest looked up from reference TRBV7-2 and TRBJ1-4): GAGVSQSPSNKVTEKGKDVELRCDPISGHTALYWYRQSLGQGLEFLIYFQGNSAPDKSGLPSDRFSAERTGGSVSTLTIQRTQQEDSAVYLCASSGGQATNEKLFFGSGTQLSVL.

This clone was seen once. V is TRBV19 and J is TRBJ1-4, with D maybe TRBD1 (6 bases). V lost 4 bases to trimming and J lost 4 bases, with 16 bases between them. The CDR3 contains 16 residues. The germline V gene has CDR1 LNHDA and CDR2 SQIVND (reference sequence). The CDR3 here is CASSTNRALLNEKLFF. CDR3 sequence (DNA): TGTGCCAGTAGTACGAACAGGGCCCTCCTTAATGAAAAACTGTTTTTT.

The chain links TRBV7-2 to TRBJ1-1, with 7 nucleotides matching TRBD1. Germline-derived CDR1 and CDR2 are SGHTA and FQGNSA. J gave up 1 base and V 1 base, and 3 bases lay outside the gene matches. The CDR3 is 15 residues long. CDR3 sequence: CASSLVAGGNTEAFF. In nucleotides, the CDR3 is TGTGCCAGCAGCTTAGTCGCAGGGGGGAACACTGAAGCTTTCTTT.

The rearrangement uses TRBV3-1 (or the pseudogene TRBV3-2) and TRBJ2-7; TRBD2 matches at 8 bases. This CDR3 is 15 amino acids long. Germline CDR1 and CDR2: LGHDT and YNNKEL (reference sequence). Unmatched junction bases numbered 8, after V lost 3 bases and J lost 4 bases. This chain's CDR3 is CASSQDPGLVYEQYF. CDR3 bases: TGTGCCAGCAGCCAGGATCCGGGACTAGTGTACGAGCAGTACTTC.

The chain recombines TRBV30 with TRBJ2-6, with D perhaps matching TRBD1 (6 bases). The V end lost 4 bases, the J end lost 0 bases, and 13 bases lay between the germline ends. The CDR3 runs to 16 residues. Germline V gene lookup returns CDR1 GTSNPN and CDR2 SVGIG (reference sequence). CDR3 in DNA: TGTGCCTGGACGGCAGGGGCTACCTCTGGGGCCAACGTCCTGACTTTC. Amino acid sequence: CAWTAGATSGANVLTF. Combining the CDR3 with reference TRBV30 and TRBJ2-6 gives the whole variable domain SQTIHQWPATLVQPVGSPLSLECTVEGTSNPNLYWYRQAAGRGLQLLFYSVGIGQISSEVPQNLSASRPQDRQFILSSKKLLLSDSGFYLCAWTAGATSGANVLTFGAGSRLTVL.

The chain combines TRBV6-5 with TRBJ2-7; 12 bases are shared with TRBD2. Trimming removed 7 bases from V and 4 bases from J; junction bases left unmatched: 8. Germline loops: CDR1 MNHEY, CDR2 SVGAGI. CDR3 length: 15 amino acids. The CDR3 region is CASKETSGGKYEQYF. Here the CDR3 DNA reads TGTGCCAGCAAAGAAACTAGCGGGGGGAAGTACGAGCAGTACTTC.

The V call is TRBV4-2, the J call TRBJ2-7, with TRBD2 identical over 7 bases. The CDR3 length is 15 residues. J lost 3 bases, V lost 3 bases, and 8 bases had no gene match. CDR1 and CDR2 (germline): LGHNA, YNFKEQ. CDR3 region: CASSQAGLDLYEQYF. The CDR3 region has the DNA TGTGCCAGCAGCCAGGCAGGACTAGACCTCTACGAGCAGTACTTC.

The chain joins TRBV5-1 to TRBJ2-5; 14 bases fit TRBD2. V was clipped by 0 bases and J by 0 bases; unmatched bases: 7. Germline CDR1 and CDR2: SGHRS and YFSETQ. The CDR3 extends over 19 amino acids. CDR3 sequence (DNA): TGCGCCAGCAGCTTGGTTGGACTAGCGGGGGGACCGTACCAAGAGACCCAGTACTTC. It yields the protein CASSLVGLAGGPYQETQYF.

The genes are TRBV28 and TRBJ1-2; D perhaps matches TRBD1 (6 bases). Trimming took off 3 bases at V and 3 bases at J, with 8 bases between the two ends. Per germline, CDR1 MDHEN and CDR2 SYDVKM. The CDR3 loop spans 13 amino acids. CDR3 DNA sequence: TGTGCCAGCAGTTTGGCAGGGGACTATGGCTACACCTTC. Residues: CASSLAGDYGYTF.

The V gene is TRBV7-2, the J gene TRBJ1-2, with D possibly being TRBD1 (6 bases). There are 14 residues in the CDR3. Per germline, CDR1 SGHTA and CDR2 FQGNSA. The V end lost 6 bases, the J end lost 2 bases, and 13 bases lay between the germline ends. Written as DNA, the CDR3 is TGTGCCAGCAGGCCCCGACAGGTGAACTATGGCTACACCTTC. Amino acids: CASRPRQVNYGYTF.

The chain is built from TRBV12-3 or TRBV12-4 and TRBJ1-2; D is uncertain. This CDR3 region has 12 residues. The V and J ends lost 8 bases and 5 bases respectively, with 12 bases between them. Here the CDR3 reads CASAPRRYGYTF. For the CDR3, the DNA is TGTGCCAGCGCCCCTAGGAGGTATGGCTACACCTTC.

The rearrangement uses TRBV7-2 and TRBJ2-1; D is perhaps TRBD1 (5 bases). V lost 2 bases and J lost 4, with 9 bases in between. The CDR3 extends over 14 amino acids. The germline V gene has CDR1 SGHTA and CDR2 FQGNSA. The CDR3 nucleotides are TGTGCCAGCAGCTTATCACAGGTTTACAATGAGCAGTTCTTC. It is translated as CASSLSQVYNEQFF.

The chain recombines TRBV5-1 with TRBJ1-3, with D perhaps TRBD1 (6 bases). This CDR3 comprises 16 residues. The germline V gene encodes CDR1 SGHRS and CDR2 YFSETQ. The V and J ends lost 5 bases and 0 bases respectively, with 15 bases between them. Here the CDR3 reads CASSEQGELSGNTIYF. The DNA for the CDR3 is TGCGCCAGCAGTGAACAGGGAGAACTCTCTGGAAACACCATATATTTT.

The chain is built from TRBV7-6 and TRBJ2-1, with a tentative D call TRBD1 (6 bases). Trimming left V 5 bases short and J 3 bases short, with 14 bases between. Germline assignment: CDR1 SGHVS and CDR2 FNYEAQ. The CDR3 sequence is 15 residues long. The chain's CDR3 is CASSANLQGYNEQFF. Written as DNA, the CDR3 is TGTGCCAGCAGCGCAAACCTACAGGGCTACAATGAGCAGTTCTTC.